The present entry profiles one TCR beta chain with its context. The data belong to a study of technical replicates of blood from several donors. CDR3 size: 12 residues. J was trimmed by 7 bases and V by 5 bases; bases with no gene match: 0. From germline, CDR1 is GTSNPN and CDR2 SVGIG (reference sequence). Sequencing was performed with immunoSEQ multiplex PCR; in TCRdb, only in-frame clones are kept and a portion is missing. This sample has approximately 49,000 clones, with about 93% found just once. Sequencing was carried out using PBMCs. The clonotype comes from a human donor in good health. Some clones in this sample may be carry-over from other donors' samples. The V and J genes are TRBV30 and TRBJ1-6; 9 bases match TRBD1. The CDR3 DNA reads as TGTGCCTGGGGGACAGGGAATTCACCCCTCCACTTT. Protein product: CAWGTGNSPLHF.